This entry is about one T cell receptor beta chain. Its specificity is not known. The data originate from a study of beta chain features in type 1 diabetes. Overall study findings and caveats: PCR might show a preference for shorter templates, equally across patients and controls. Whether TCRB rearrangement is influenced by HLA type was left unresolved in this analysis.

Sequenced material consisted of expressed TCRB transcripts (all of the isolated RNA was reverse transcribed). Here immunoSEQ multiplex PCR was the method, and the copy in TCRdb shows in-frame clones only, minus some. Here the sample spans hundreds of thousands of clones, roughly 11% being singletons. CDR1 and CDR2 from the germline V gene are MDHEN and SYDVKM. V gave up 4 bases and J gave up 4 bases; unmatched junction bases: 13. The CDR3 length is 17 residues. The chain employs TRBV28 and TRBJ2-5; the match to TRBD1 covers 9 bases. The sequencing input was naive CD4+ T cells from blood. The TCR was taken from a woman aged 18-29 years in good health. CDR3 residues: CASSSFTQGARGETQYF. The CDR3 DNA reads TGTGCCAGCAGTTCCTTCACACAGGGGGCGCGTGGAGAGACCCAGTACTTC.